The clone carrying this TCR beta chain is a singleton in its sample. Its antigen remains unknown. Relapses following autologous stem cell transplantation were seen in all patients, with brentuximab vedotin exposure varying. The data belong to a study of PD-1 blockade in classical Hodgkin lymphoma. TCRdb's copy holds only in-frame clones and misses some; the assay was immunoSEQ multiplex PCR. The top ten clones hold around 6.6% of a sample with fewer than 110,000 clones, 75% to 90% of them seen once. Whole-study results and caveats: CD4+ TCR diversity rose significantly by C4D1, and CD8+ TCR diversity did not. In newly diagnosed patients, baseline TCR diversity was reportedly below that of healthy donors. After ASCT, patients who started nivolumab under 1 year later were excluded.

V lost 5 bases to trimming and J lost 3 bases; unmatched junction nucleotides: 9. This CDR3 is built from 15 residues. From germline, CDR1 is MNHEY and CDR2 SMNVEV (reference sequence). The sequencing here drew on peripheral blood mononuclear cells (PBMCs), taken before the second cycle of nivolumab. The chain couples TRBV27 to TRBJ2-7, with TRBD1 matching over 8 bases. The TCR comes from a human donor with classical Hodgkin lymphoma. The CDR3 protein is CASSPLDRVNYEQYF. Written as DNA, the CDR3 is TGTGCCAGCAGTCCCCTGGACAGGGTCAACTACGAGCAGTACTTC.